This T cell receptor (beta chain) stems from a study of T cells in pancreatic ductal adenocarcinoma. On this clone itself: Antigen unknown.

Selected pancreatic ductal adenocarcinoma patients had undergone surgery without neoadjuvant therapy. The repertoire was sequenced with immunoSEQ multiplex PCR; TCRdb's copy has only in-frame clones and lacks some. The repertoire holds around 100,000 clones, with 90% to 95% as singletons. Regarding the study as a whole: Unique clonotypes were around 8-fold more numerous in blood than in tumor. Tumor and blood clonality did not differ significantly, about 0.112 versus 0.072. Results skew toward the minority of patients with early-stage disease.

Looked up from germline, CDR1 is SEHNR and CDR2 is FQNEAQ (reference sequence). The CDR3 is 15 amino acids. V lost 5 bases, J lost 4 bases, and 9 bases stayed unmatched. The chain links TRBV7-9 to TRBJ2-5; 8 bases map to TRBD2. The material sequenced was PBMCs. The receptor comes from a human donor with pancreatic ductal adenocarcinoma. CDR3 bases: TGTGCCAGCAGCCTCGGACTAGCTGGCGGAGAGACCCAGTACTTC. Translation: CASSLGLAGGETQYF.